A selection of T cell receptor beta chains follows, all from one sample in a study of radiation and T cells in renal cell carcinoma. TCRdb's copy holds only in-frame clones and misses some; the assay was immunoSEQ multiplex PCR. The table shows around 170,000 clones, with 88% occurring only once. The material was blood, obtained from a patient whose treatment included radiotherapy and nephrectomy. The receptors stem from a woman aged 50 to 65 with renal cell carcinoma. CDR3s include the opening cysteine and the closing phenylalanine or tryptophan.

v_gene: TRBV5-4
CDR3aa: CASSTRLAGGRETQYF

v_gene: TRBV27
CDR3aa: CASSLIPESYEQYF

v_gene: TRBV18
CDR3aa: CASSPSLAGGLEEQFF

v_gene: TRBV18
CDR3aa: CASSPRGQVTGELFF

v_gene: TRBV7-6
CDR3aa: CASSFISGGRLPGNEQFF

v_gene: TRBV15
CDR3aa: CATSRESGRWEKLFF

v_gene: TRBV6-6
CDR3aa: CASNIGPAGELFF

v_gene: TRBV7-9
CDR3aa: CASSLNGRVSYNEQFF

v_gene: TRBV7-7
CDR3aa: CASKPWTGELFF

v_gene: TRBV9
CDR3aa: CASSATGQGQPQHF

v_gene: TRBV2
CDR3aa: CASRRAGQGAETQYF

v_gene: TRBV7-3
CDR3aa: CASSLRGTGNSPLHF

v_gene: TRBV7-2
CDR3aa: CASSYDWAANQPQHF

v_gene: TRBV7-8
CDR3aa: CASSYRAGPGELFF

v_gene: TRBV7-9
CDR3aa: CASDGTAAGNTIYF

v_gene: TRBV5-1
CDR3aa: CASSLGDTGEAFF

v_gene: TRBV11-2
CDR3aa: CASSLERADTQYF

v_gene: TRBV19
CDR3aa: CASRKQGTGYEQYF

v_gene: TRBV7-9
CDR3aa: CASSLVIYEQYF

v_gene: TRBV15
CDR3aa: CATSRAKAYEQYF

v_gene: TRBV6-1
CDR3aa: CASSADRGTDTQYF

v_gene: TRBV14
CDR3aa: CASSQSGASGANVLTF

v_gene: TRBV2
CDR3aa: CASIRGRGNTEAFF

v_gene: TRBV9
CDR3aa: CASSVTPGQGARGYTF

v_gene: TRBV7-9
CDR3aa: CASSLVRGARTDTQYF

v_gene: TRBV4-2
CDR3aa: CASSLPGLIRDGYTF

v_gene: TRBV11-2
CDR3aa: CASSLGGGATGELFF

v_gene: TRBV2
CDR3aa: CASSSGQGKGDTQYF

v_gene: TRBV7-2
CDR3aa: CASSSKGASGNTIYF

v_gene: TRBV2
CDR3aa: CASSEMGDYEQYF

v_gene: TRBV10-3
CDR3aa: CAAHRDSRSPLHF

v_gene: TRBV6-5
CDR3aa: CASSLLDRGNTEAFF

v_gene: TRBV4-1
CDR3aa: CASSPRQRASSYEQYF

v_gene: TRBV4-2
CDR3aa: CASGRSSGEDSAYEQYF

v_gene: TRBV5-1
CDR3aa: CASSLEGGSNTGELFF

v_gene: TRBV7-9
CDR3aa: CASSYMQWVAEYGYTF

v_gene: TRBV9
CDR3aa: CASSAGALNTGELFF

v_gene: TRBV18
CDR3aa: CASSPWQDYEQYF

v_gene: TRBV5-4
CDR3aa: CASSLKTGSHYEQYF

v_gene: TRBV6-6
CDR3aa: CASSYRADRGEKLFF

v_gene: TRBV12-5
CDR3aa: CASGKGSGNTIYF

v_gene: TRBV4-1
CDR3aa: CASSRTRGGGHGTEAFF

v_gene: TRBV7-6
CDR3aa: CASSQDTMNTEAFF

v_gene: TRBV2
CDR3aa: CASSERSGLPYEQYF

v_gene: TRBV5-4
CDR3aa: CASSLEGRPNEQYF

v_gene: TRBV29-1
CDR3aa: CSVGNSYEQYF

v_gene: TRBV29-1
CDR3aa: CSYTQGSEAFF

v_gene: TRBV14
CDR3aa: CASSQTGAGANVLTF

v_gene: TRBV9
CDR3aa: CASSVELAGVNEQFF

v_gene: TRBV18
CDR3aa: CASSQSSYNSPLHF

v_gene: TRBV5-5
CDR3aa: CASSDRVYGNQPQHF

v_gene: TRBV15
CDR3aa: CATGGQGETQYF

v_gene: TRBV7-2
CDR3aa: CASSLRNRVNTEAFF

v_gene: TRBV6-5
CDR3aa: CASSSGANSYNSPLHF

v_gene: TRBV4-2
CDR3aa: CASSQGSGGPQYTQYF

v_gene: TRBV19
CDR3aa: CASSIRSWNEQYF

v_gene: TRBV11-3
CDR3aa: CASSRGPGMNTEAFF

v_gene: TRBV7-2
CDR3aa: CASRKGTDSYNEQFF

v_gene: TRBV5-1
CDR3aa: CASSRGIQETQYF

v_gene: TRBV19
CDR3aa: CASSIGRASYEQYF